The text below deals with one T cell receptor (beta chain). Antigen unknown. Under the ViraFEST assay, PBMC were stimulated with viral peptide pools so that antigen-specific CD4+ T cells expanded. Sequencing was performed afterwards. Isolating CD4+ T cells followed approximately ten days of culture. A half-volume exchange with IL-2 medium occurred on days 3 and 7. The data were produced by immunoSEQ multiplex PCR, yet TCRdb's version contains in-frame clones alone and is incomplete. The data contain more than 9,000 clones, 65% to 75% of them seen just once; the ten biggest clones take up approximately 24%. The data originate from a study of vaccination effects on CD4 cells after COVID-19. V lost 3 bases and J lost 2, with 14 bases in between. The CDR3 has 16 residues. Looked up from germline, CDR1 is MNHEY and CDR2 is SVGEGT.

The source material was CD4+ T cells from PBMCs cultured with HCoV-229E spike peptides, sampled before COVID-19 vaccination. The rearrangement joins TRBV6-2 or TRBV6-3 to TRBJ2-1; maybe TRBD2 (6 bases). This TCR was sampled from a human donor who received a COVID-19 vaccine. CDR3 residues: CASSYSFSGAYNEQFF. Written as DNA, the CDR3 is TGTGCCAGCAGTTATTCGTTTTCGGGGGCCTACAATGAGCAGTTCTTC.